This T cell receptor beta chain came from a study of neurological immune-mediated disorders. Broader study findings: No CDR3 amino acid sequences recurred among expanded clones across subjects, suggesting private repertoires in all groups.

Germline CDR1 and CDR2: DFQATT and SNEGSKA (reference sequence). There are 13 residues in the CDR3. Trimming took 3 bases from V and 3 from J, leaving 9 bases between them. TCRdb passed the 5' RACE reads through MiXCR, listing each CDR3 protein once. The sample consists of tens of thousands of distinct CDR3 sequences, over 9.5% of them appearing once. This clonotype was recorded at least ten times. Its antigen is unidentified. Specimen: PBMCs. This TCR derives from a woman in her sixties or seventies with HTLV-1-associated myelopathy (HAM/TSP). This chain links TRBV20-1 with TRBJ1-3; no firm D call. The CDR3 sequence: CSASPPGGNTIYF. As DNA, the CDR3 is TGCAGTGCTAGTCCCCCAGGTGGAAACACCATATATTTT.